This T cell receptor (beta chain) emerged from a study of shared clonotypes between healthy human individuals. Across the whole study: Three CD4 naive, three CD4 memory, two CD8 naive and one CD8 memory plate were used per donor.

The V end lost 9 bases, the J end lost 0 bases, and 21 bases lay between the germline ends. CDR1 is LNHDA, CDR2 SQIVND, per germline (reference sequence). CDR3 length equals 17 residues. Repertoires were generated with immunoSEQ multiplex PCR, while TCRdb's copy carries only in-frame clones and drops some. Of 2 million to 3 million clones listed, around 94% are singletons. Sequenced input: naive CD4+ T cells sorted from blood. Subset indicated: CD45RA+ positively selected. The TCR was taken from a man younger than 35 in good health. V usage is TRBV19 and J usage is TRBJ1-3; a possible D gene is TRBD1 (5 bases). The CDR3 coding sequence is TGTGCCAGCCGGGAGGGGACGGGTGCTTTCTCTGGAAACACCATATATTTT. Translating it yields CASREGTGAFSGNTIYF.